The 22 T cell receptor beta chains reported below all come from one sample, sequenced in a study of T cells after posttransplantation cyclophosphamide. Repertoires were generated with immunoSEQ multiplex PCR, while TCRdb's copy carries only in-frame clones and drops some. The sample carries some 9,000 clones, more than 75% recorded once. Cyclophosphamide on days +3 and +4 followed busulfan-fludarabine conditioning and a marrow graft. This material consisted of PBMCs, taken after allogeneic stem cell transplant with posttransplant cyclophosphamide. Receptor source: a female patient between 40 and 50 years old who received an allogeneic stem cell transplant from an unrelated donor, was CMV-positive, and had no GVHD. The graft donor may account for some of the T cells.

The J gene is TRBJ2-6, the V gene TRBV4-2, with 8 bases aligning to TRBD1. The germline gives CDR1 LGHNA, CDR2 YNFKEQ. This CDR3 has 18 amino acids. The V segment lost 1 base and the J segment 2 bases; nucleotides outside the gene matches: 7. The CDR3 region has the DNA TGTGCCAGCAGCCAAGGGGCGACAGGGGTACCTGGGGCCAACGTCCTGACTTTC. It yields the protein CASSQGATGVPGANVLTF.

The rearrangement uses TRBV7-2 and TRBJ1-6; D is undetermined. Germline V gives CDR1 SGHTA, CDR2 FQGNSA. V shed 5 bases and J shed 11 bases, with 13 bases lying between them. This CDR3 comprises 13 residues. CDR3 region: CASSRWRDAPLHF. CDR3 bases: TGTGCCAGCAGCCGATGGAGGGATGCACCCCTCCACTTT.

This clone was observed a few times. The chain employs TRBV10-3 and TRBJ2-7, with 10 bases fitting TRBD1. Germline V gene sequence: CDR1 ENHRY, CDR2 SYGVKD. This CDR3 spans 15 amino acids. V was clipped by 4 bases and J by 0 bases; unmatched bases: 3. CDR3 in amino acids: CAISGGTGASYEQYF. DNA of the CDR3: TGTGCCATCAGTGGTGGGACAGGGGCCTCCTACGAGCAGTACTTC.

The chain is built from TRBV19 and TRBJ2-2; D unclear. Germline assignment: CDR1 LNHDA and CDR2 SQIVND (reference sequence). CDR3 length: 14 residues. V was pared by 5 bases and J by 6 bases, with 13 bases between. This CDR3 reads CASSVQAHAGELFF. The CDR3 nucleotides read TGTGCCAGTAGTGTGCAGGCCCACGCCGGGGAGCTGTTTTTT.

V gene TRBV11-2 combines with J gene TRBJ2-7; D is perhaps TRBD1 (6 bases). Trimming stripped 5 bases from V and 5 bases from J, with 16 bases between. Germline CDR1 and CDR2: SGHAT and FQNNGV. The CDR3 runs to 14 residues. The CDR3 DNA reads TGTGCCAGCAGCACAAATACAGGGAAGCACGAGCAGTACTTC. Its translation is CASSTNTGKHEQYF.

The rearrangement joins TRBV5-6 to TRBJ2-7; 7 positions match TRBD2. The germline gives CDR1 SGHDT, CDR2 YYEEEE. The CDR3 spans 15 residues. The ends lost 0 bases at V and 4 bases at J; junction bases unmatched: 7. CDR3 nucleotides: TGTGCCAGCAGCTTGGGGACTAGTAGTAAGTACGAGCAGTACTTC. Its protein product is CASSLGTSSKYEQYF. The full variable domain, in which reference TRBV5-6 and TRBJ2-7 provide the parts outside the CDR3, is DAGVTQSPTHLIKTRGQQVTLRCSPKSGHDTVSWYQQALGQGPQFIFQYYEEEERQRGNFPDRFSGHQFPNYSSELNVNALLLGDSALYLCASSLGTSSKYEQYFGPGTRLTVT.

The rearrangement uses TRBV6-1 and TRBJ2-5; the D gene is possibly TRBD2 (5 bases). The V end was cut by 5 bases, the J end by 9 bases, with 13 bases between. CDR1 is MNHNS, CDR2 SASEGT, per germline. This CDR3 has 12 amino acids. This CDR3 reads CASSRTPASQYF. The CDR3 DNA follows: TGTGCCAGCAGTCGGACTCCAGCGTCCCAGTACTTC.

The rearrangement joins TRBV7-2 to TRBJ2-5, with 7 bases matching TRBD2. Matching the DNA end better, TRBJ2-7 makes the J call doubtful. Germline lookup yields CDR1 SGHTA and CDR2 FQGNSA. The CDR3 extends over 16 amino acids. The CDR3 loop is CASSLGASGNLYEQYF. Written as DNA, the CDR3 is TGTGCCAGCAGCTTAGGGGCTAGCGGTAATTTGTACGAGCAGTACTTC.

The CDR3 is CASSTSTDTQYF. CDR3 coding DNA: TGTGCCAGCAGTACTAGCACAGATACGCAGTATTTT. The chain couples TRBV5-4 to TRBJ2-3; D call uncertain. Trimming took off 5 bases at V and 0 bases at J, with 4 bases between the two ends. Per germline, CDR1 SGHNT and CDR2 YYREEE (reference sequence). This CDR3 contains 12 residues.

Comments on this clone: The junction shows a germline mismatch at one end, possibly a read error. This chain connects TRBV6-5 to TRBJ2-7, with D maybe TRBD1 (6 bases). Germline V lookup: CDR1 MNHEY, CDR2 SVGAGI. The length of the CDR3 is 14 residues. This chain's CDR3 is CASSRTGHSHEQYF. CDR3 sequence (DNA): TGTGCCAGCAGTAGAACAGGGCACTCCCACGAGCAGTACTTC.

The chain couples TRBV9 to TRBJ2-2, with D possibly being TRBD2 (6 bases). CDR3 length equals 16 residues. The V and J ends lost 0 bases and 1 base respectively, with 10 bases between them. CDR1 is SGDLS, CDR2 YYNGEE, per germline. The CDR3 DNA follows: TGTGCCAGCAGCGTAGCAGGGACTCAGAACACCGGGGAGCTGTTTTTT. This encodes CASSVAGTQNTGELFF.

For the CDR3, the DNA is TGTGCCAGCAGGCCTGCGAACTATGGCTACACCTTC. This translates into CASRPANYGYTF. The V and J genes are TRBV6-1 and TRBJ1-2; D is undetermined. Germline CDR1 reads MNHNS; CDR2 reads SASEGT. The V end lost 6 bases, the J end lost 2 bases, and 7 bases lay between the germline ends. The CDR3 runs to 12 residues.

The rearrangement uses TRBV4-3 and TRBJ2-5, with 9 bases matching TRBD1. This CDR3 contains 16 residues. Germline V CDR1 and CDR2: LGHNA, YSLEER. V lost 1 base, J lost 5 bases, and 8 bases stayed unmatched. The CDR3 is CASSQVWDREGETQYF. In nucleotides, the CDR3 is TGCGCCAGCAGCCAAGTTTGGGACAGGGAGGGCGAGACCCAGTACTTC.

This chain links TRBV7-6 with TRBJ2-7; 9 bases match TRBD2. CDR1 SGHVS and CDR2 FNYEAQ come from the germline V gene. The CDR3 consists of 12 residues. Trimming cost V 8 bases and J 4 bases; bases outside gene matches: 3. In nucleotides, the CDR3 is TGTGCCAGCGGGACTAGCTCGTACGAGCAGTACTTC. It encodes CASGTSSYEQYF.

This chain links TRBV7-9 with TRBJ2-5, with D tentatively TRBD2 (7 bases). The length of the CDR3 is 13 residues. V lost 2 bases and J lost 5, with 9 bases in between. Germline V gene data show CDR1 as SEHNR and CDR2 as FQNEAQ (reference sequence). The CDR3 DNA reads as TGTGCCAGCAGCTTATCGGGGGGCGAGACCCAGTACTTC. Translating it yields CASSLSGGETQYF. The whole variable domain, filled in from reference TRBV7-9 and TRBJ2-5, reads DTGVSQNPRHKITKRGQNVTFRCDPISEHNRLYWYRQTLGQGPEFLTYFQNEAQLEKSRLLSDRFSAERPKGSFSTLEIQRTEQGDSAMYLCASSLSGGETQYFGPGTRLLVL.

This clone was recorded a few times. The genes are TRBV5-1 and TRBJ2-2, with 8 bases lining up with TRBD1. After removal of 1 base from V and 3 bases from J, the junction contained 2 bases not matched to a gene. This CDR3 is 15 amino acids long. Germline V gene sequence: CDR1 SGHRS, CDR2 YFSETQ. The CDR3 is CASSLKTGDTGELFF. The DNA for the CDR3 is TGCGCCAGCAGCTTGAAGACAGGGGACACCGGGGAGCTGTTTTTT.

This clone showed up just once. The chain couples TRBV27 to TRBJ2-7; D remains ambiguous. The germline V gene has CDR1 MNHEY and CDR2 SMNVEV (reference sequence). Trimming pared 5 bases from V and 6 bases from J, leaving 17 bases between. This CDR3 region has 14 residues. CDR3 sequence (DNA): TGTGCCAGCAGTCCCATTGTCGGTATTTCCGAGCAGTACTTC. This codes for CASSPIVGISEQYF.

The chain has TRBV5-1 and TRBJ2-3; 9 bases are shared with TRBD2. With 1 base clipped from V and 0 bases from J, the junction kept 9 bases outside the gene matches. Germline V gene data show CDR1 as SGHRS and CDR2 as YFSETQ. This CDR3 contains 18 residues. CDR3 residues: CASSLSSGGTSSTDTQYF. CDR3 bases: TGCGCCAGCAGCTTGAGTAGCGGGGGTACCTCGAGCACAGATACGCAGTATTTT.

This clone occurred once. This chain links TRBV5-6 with TRBJ1-4, with D unresolved. Germline assignment: CDR1 SGHDT and CDR2 YYEEEE. The CDR3 is 13 residues long. Trimming took 4 bases from V and 0 from J, leaving 4 bases between them. Here the CDR3 reads CASSLPTNEKLFF. The CDR3 nucleotides read TGTGCCAGCAGCCTTCCAACTAATGAAAAACTGTTTTTT.

This chain links TRBV9 with TRBJ1-6; D remains unclear. With 0 bases removed from V and 4 bases from J, the gap between germline ends came to 14 bases. This CDR3 region has 17 residues. Per the germline V gene, CDR1 is SGDLS and CDR2 is YYNGEE. CDR3 DNA: TGTGCCAGCAGCGTAGGTATGGTGGCCTCTTATAATTCACCCCTCCACTTT. It is translated as CASSVGMVASYNSPLHF. The whole variable domain, remainder taken from reference TRBV9 and TRBJ1-6, is DSGVTQTPKHLITATGQRVTLRCSPRSGDLSVYWYQQSLDQGLQFLIQYYNGEERAKGNILERFSAQQFPDLHSELNLSSLELGDSALYFCASSVGMVASYNSPLHFGNGTRLTVT.

The chain is built from TRBV30 and TRBJ1-6, with TRBD1 as a possible D gene (6 bases). The CDR3 has 15 amino acids. In germline, CDR1 is GTSNPN, CDR2 SVGIG (reference sequence). Trimming stripped 2 bases from V and 10 bases from J, with 18 bases between. The CDR3 sequence is CAWSPRGGFDSPLHF. CDR3 nucleotide sequence: TGTGCCTGGAGTCCGCGGGGGGGCTTCGACTCACCCCTCCACTTT.

The chain joins TRBV5-1 to TRBJ2-2; possibly TRBD2 for D (6 bases). The germline V and J ends were trimmed by 2 bases and 4 bases, with 12 bases remaining between them. In germline, CDR1 is SGHRS, CDR2 YFSETQ. The CDR3 runs 15 residues. CDR3 bases: TGCGCCAGCAGCTTCCAGGGAGGTAGCACCGGGGAGCTGTTTTTT. This codes for CASSFQGGSTGELFF. Drawing the rest from reference TRBV5-1 and TRBJ2-2, the complete variable domain is KAGVTQTPRYLIKTRGQQVTLSCSPISGHRSVSWYQQTPGQGLQFLFEYFSETQRNKGNFPGRFSGRQFSNSRSEMNVSTLELGDSALYLCASSFQGGSTGELFFGEGSRLTVL.